Listed below are T cell receptor beta chains from one sample, sequenced in a study of cytomegalovirus exposure and HLA in healthy donors. Measured with immunoSEQ multiplex PCR; TCRdb has only the in-frame clones, and not every one. The sample lists roughly 190,000 clones; roughly 86% were seen once. Source material: PBMCs. The receptors stem from a man aged 35 to 55 in good health and CMV-seropositive. The CDR3 runs from the conserved cysteine through the conserved F or W. A D gene is named only where the DNA matches it firmly. Clone size, where shown, is once, few, many, or a class for clones that have expanded.

v_gene	j_gene	d_gene	abundance	CDR3aa	CDR3nt
TRBV5-1	TRBJ1-5	.	.	CARSISARQGSRERNQPQHF	TGCGCCAGATCCATTAGCGCCCGCCAGGGGAGTCGTGAGCGGAATCAGCCCCAGCATTTT
TRBV5-1	TRBJ1-2	.	.	CASRDTYGYTF	TGCGCCAGCCGGGACACCTATGGCTACACCTTC
TRBV28	TRBJ1-2	TRBD1	.	CASSNDRGRNYGYTF	TGTGCCAGCAGTAACGACAGGGGCCGTAACTATGGCTACACCTTC
TRBV5-1	TRBJ2-2	TRBD2	.	CASSYRTSGGGGELFF	TGCGCCAGCAGCTACCGGACTAGCGGGGGAGGCGGGGAGCTGTTTTTT
TRBV7-8	TRBJ2-1	.	few	CASSLRGGGKGNEQFF	TGTGCCAGCAGCTTAAGAGGCGGGGGCAAGGGCAATGAGCAGTTCTTC
TRBV6-1	TRBJ2-7	.	.	CASSPDSFYEQYF	TGTGCCAGCAGTCCGGACAGCTTCTACGAGCAGTACTTC
TRBV15	TRBJ2-7	.	.	CATSRDRGGAYEQYF	TGTGCCACCAGCAGAGATAGGGGGGGGGCCTACGAGCAGTACTTC
TRBV10-2	TRBJ1-2	.	.	CASSQDKSGYTF	TGCGCCAGCAGTCAGGACAAGTCGGGCTACACCTTC
TRBV5-6	TRBJ1-2	TRBD1	.	CAKTGNYGYTF	TGTGCCAAGACAGGGAACTATGGCTACACCTTC
TRBV7-9	TRBJ2-1	.	.	CASSPLGGPYNEQFF	TGTGCCAGCAGCCCCTTGGGGGGACCCTACAATGAGCAGTTCTTC
TRBV9	TRBJ2-7	TRBD2	.	CASSVGTLSGRTPYEQYF	TGTGCCAGCAGCGTAGGAACTCTAAGCGGGAGGACCCCCTACGAGCAGTACTTC
TRBV7-2	TRBJ2-5	TRBD2	.	CASSPETIRGEQYF	TGTGCCAGCAGCCCCGAGACTATCCGGGGGGAGCAGTACTTC
TRBV20-1	TRBJ2-1	.	once	CSAVRGQQFF	TGCAGTGCTGTCAGGGGTCAGCAGTTCTTC
TRBV6-5	TRBJ2-7	.	.	CASVGRVPHEQYF	TGTGCCAGCGTGGGCAGGGTCCCCCACGAGCAGTACTTC
TRBV6-5	TRBJ1-2	.	.	CASSYGQPPLYDGYTF	TGTGCCAGCAGTTACGGGCAACCGCCCCTCTATGATGGCTACACCTTC
TRBV7-6	TRBJ1-1	.	.	CASSPRQGRSAEAFF	TGTGCCAGCAGCCCTCGGCAGGGGCGAAGCGCTGAAGCTTTCTTT
TRBV11-2	TRBJ2-7	.	.	CASSLSPGSRYEQYF	TGTGCCAGCAGCTTATCCCCCGGGTCGAGATACGAGCAGTACTTC
TRBV6-1	TRBJ2-3	.	few	CASSEGAGTDTQYF	TGTGCCAGCAGTGAGGGGGCAGGGACAGATACGCAGTATTTT
TRBV19	TRBJ1-1	TRBD1	once	CASSIVGQGNTEAFF	TGTGCCAGTAGTATTGTTGGACAGGGGAACACTGAAGCTTTCTTT
TRBV19	TRBJ2-1	.	.	CASARFSYNEQFF	TGTGCCAGTGCCAGGTTTTCCTACAATGAGCAGTTCTTC
TRBV19	TRBJ2-1	TRBD2	once	CASSIGGGHYNEQFF	TGTGCCAGTAGTATCGGCGGGGGGCACTACAATGAGCAGTTCTTC
TRBV4-3	TRBJ2-2	.	.	CASSQDRTPAGELFF	TGCGCCAGCAGCCAAGATCGTACTCCTGCCGGGGAGCTGTTTTTT
TRBV28	TRBJ1-5	.	.	CASSLRGVNQPQHF	TGTGCCAGCAGCCTGCGCGGGGTCAATCAGCCCCAGCATTTT
TRBV19	TRBJ2-3	.	.	CASSPGLTDTQYF	TGTGCCAGTAGCCCGGGACTCACAGATACGCAGTATTTT
TRBV15	TRBJ1-4	.	.	CATSRIRGSTNEKLFF	TGTGCCACCAGCAGGATAAGGGGATCAACTAATGAAAAACTGTTTTTT
TRBV15	TRBJ2-3	TRBD2	few	CATRGGLARSTDTQYF	TGTGCCACCAGAGGGGGACTAGCCCGTAGCACAGATACGCAGTATTTT
TRBV21-1	TRBJ2-1	.	.	CASSNGGDNEQFF	TGTGCCAGCAGCAACGGGGGGGACAATGAGCAGTTCTTC
TRBV19	TRBJ2-1	.	.	CASRDSYSYNEQFF	TGTGCCAGTAGGGACAGTTACTCCTACAATGAGCAGTTCTTC
TRBV27	TRBJ2-5	TRBD1	.	CASSLGTGLKTQYF	TGTGCCAGCAGTTTGGGGACAGGGTTAAAGACCCAGTACTTC
TRBV18	TRBJ2-1	.	.	CASSPQDTKYNEQFF	TGTGCCAGCTCACCACAGGACACCAAATACAATGAGCAGTTCTTC
TRBV7-9	TRBJ1-2	.	.	CSRGNGNRTNYGYTF	TGTTCGAGGGGGAACGGTAACCGGACTAACTATGGCTACACCTTC
TRBV27	TRBJ1-1	TRBD1	.	CASNPRAGGQGKVGTEAFF	TGTGCCAGCAACCCCCGTGCTGGGGGACAGGGTAAGGTGGGCACTGAAGCTTTCTTT
TRBV6-1	TRBJ2-3	TRBD1	.	CASFKTGGGTDTQYF	TGTGCCAGCTTCAAAACAGGGGGCGGCACAGATACGCAGTATTTT
TRBV7-3	TRBJ1-1	TRBD1	.	CASSRTGETEAFF	TGTGCCAGCAGCCGGACAGGGGAGACTGAAGCTTTCTTT
TRBV28	TRBJ1-5	TRBD1	once	CASSIHTGGSNQPQHF	TGTGCCAGCAGCATACATACAGGGGGAAGCAATCAGCCCCAGCATTTT
TRBV13	TRBJ2-5	.	.	CASSPLGGGKETQYF	TGTGCCAGCAGCCCTCTCGGTGGAGGAAAAGAGACCCAGTACTTC
TRBV19	TRBJ2-3	TRBD2	.	CASSPPGGTGDTQYF	TGTGCCAGTAGTCCGCCGGGGGGGACGGGCGATACGCAGTATTTT
TRBV6-4	TRBJ1-2	TRBD1	.	CASSKDRGPNYGYTF	TGTGCCAGCAGTAAGGACAGGGGACCTAACTATGGCTACACCTTC